Below, 15 T cell receptor beta chains from the same sample are listed, as sequenced in a study of shared clonotypes between healthy human individuals. Generated by immunoSEQ multiplex PCR, the TCRdb table keeps only in-frame clones and is missing some. Found here are approximately 100,000 clones, around 64% of them singletons; the top ten hold around 25%. Source material: memory CD8+ T cells sorted from blood. Subset of the sample: CD45RO+ cells pooled with CCR7-negative TemRA cells. The receptors derive from a woman in her 30s in good health.

V gene TRBV6-5 combines with J gene TRBJ2-5, with 9 bases aligning to TRBD2. The germline CDR1 and CDR2 sequences are MNHEY and SVGAGI. Unmatched junction bases numbered 10, after V lost 4 bases and J lost 4 bases. The CDR3 consists of 16 residues. The CDR3 coding sequence is TGTGCCAGCAGTTCCTTAGCGGGAGAGGGGGGAGAGACCCAGTACTTC. This gives the protein CASSSLAGEGGETQYF.

The chain recombines TRBV7-9 with TRBJ1-6; no firm D call. V lost 3 bases and J lost 6, with 9 bases in between. The CDR3 is 14 residues long. The germline V gene has CDR1 SEHNR and CDR2 FQNEAQ (reference sequence). The CDR3 is CASSLASANSPLHF. In DNA, the CDR3 is TGTGCCAGCAGCTTGGCGTCAGCTAATTCACCCCTCCACTTT. Combining the CDR3 with reference TRBV7-9 and TRBJ1-6 gives the whole variable domain DTGVSQNPRHKITKRGQNVTFRCDPISEHNRLYWYRQTLGQGPEFLTYFQNEAQLEKSRLLSDRFSAERPKGSFSTLEIQRTEQGDSAMYLCASSLASANSPLHFGNGTRLTVT.

The V call is TRBV6-6, the J call TRBJ2-7; no reliable D call. CDR3 length equals 13 residues. The germline gives CDR1 MNHNY, CDR2 SVGAGI (reference sequence). V was trimmed by 6 bases and J by 2 bases, leaving 11 bases between them. Here the CDR3 DNA reads TGTGCCAGCAGCCCCCCCGGAGCCTACGAGCAGTACTTC. This gives the protein CASSPPGAYEQYF.

This chain connects TRBV5-1 to TRBJ2-5, with D perhaps TRBD1 or TRBD2 (6 bases each). CDR3 length: 11 amino acids. Trimming took off 7 bases at V and 12 bases at J, with 16 bases between the two ends. Germline V gives CDR1 SGHRS, CDR2 YFSETQ. CDR3 residues: CASGWGAHKYF. DNA for the CDR3: TGCGCCAGCGGCTGGGGGGCTCATAAGTACTTC.

This clone has a handful of counts. The rearrangement links TRBV7-9 to TRBJ2-7; D is ambiguous. The CDR3 totals 14 residues. Germline CDR1 and CDR2: SEHNR and FQNEAQ (reference sequence). Trimming left V 0 bases short and J 0 bases short, with 6 bases between. The CDR3 sequence is CASSLATSSYEQYF. In DNA form, the CDR3 reads TGTGCCAGCAGCTTAGCGACAAGCTCCTACGAGCAGTACTTC. Full variable domain (remainder filled in from reference TRBV7-9 and TRBJ2-7): DTGVSQNPRHKITKRGQNVTFRCDPISEHNRLYWYRQTLGQGPEFLTYFQNEAQLEKSRLLSDRFSAERPKGSFSTLEIQRTEQGDSAMYLCASSLATSSYEQYFGPGTRLTVT.

V usage is TRBV28 and J usage is TRBJ2-5, with 7 bases aligning to TRBD2. Germline V gives CDR1 MDHEN, CDR2 SYDVKM. The CDR3 is 16 amino acids. Trimming removed 3 bases from V and 5 bases from J; junction bases left unmatched: 12. CDR3 sequence: CASSFFLAAGEETQYF. The CDR3 DNA sequence: TGTGCCAGCAGTTTCTTTCTAGCGGCAGGAGAGGAGACCCAGTACTTC.

A single count supports this clone. This chain joins TRBV27 and TRBJ2-1, with no clear D. Germline lookup yields CDR1 MNHEY and CDR2 SMNVEV (reference sequence). V was pared by 2 bases and J by 9 bases, with 11 bases between. The CDR3 sequence is 13 residues long. The CDR3 protein is CASSLGRPGEQFF. The CDR3 DNA reads TGTGCCAGCAGTTTAGGGCGCCCCGGTGAGCAGTTCTTC.

The table lists this clone with a few counts. The chain is built from TRBV4-2 and TRBJ2-2, with 10 bases aligning to TRBD2. This CDR3 region has 16 residues. V was clipped by 0 bases and J by 7 bases; unmatched bases: 5. The germline CDR1 and CDR2 sequences are LGHNA and YNFKEQ. The CDR3 region is CASSQDSAGGSGELFF. The DNA of the CDR3 is TGTGCCAGCAGCCAAGACTCAGCGGGGGGGAGCGGGGAGCTGTTTTTT.

The V gene is TRBV19, the J gene TRBJ2-5; D is unclear. This CDR3 has 16 residues. V was trimmed by 5 bases and J by 2 bases, leaving 18 bases between them. Germline assignment: CDR1 LNHDA and CDR2 SQIVND (reference sequence). CDR3 nucleotide sequence: TGTGCCAGTAGTTTCGGGCTTCTAAGCCAACAAGAGACCCAGTACTTC. It codes for CASSFGLLSQQETQYF. Combining the CDR3 with reference TRBV19 and TRBJ2-5 gives the whole variable domain DGGITQSPKYLFRKEGQNVTLSCEQNLNHDAMYWYRQDPGQGLRLIYYSQIVNDFQKGDIAEGYSVSREKKESFPLTVTSAQKNPTAFYLCASSFGLLSQQETQYFGPGTRLLVL.

The chain joins TRBV28 to TRBJ1-5; TRBD1 agrees at 9 bases. Per germline, CDR1 MDHEN and CDR2 SYDVKM. J lost 2 bases, V lost 0 bases, and 5 bases had no gene match. This CDR3 has 17 residues. The CDR3 region is CASSLWKTGGGNQPQHF. Written as DNA, the CDR3 is TGTGCCAGCAGTTTATGGAAGACAGGGGGTGGCAATCAGCCCCAGCATTTT.

The rearrangement joins TRBV19 to TRBJ2-3; tentative D call: TRBD2 (5 bases). This CDR3 spans 16 amino acids. The V end lost 3 bases, the J end lost 4 bases, and 17 bases lay between the germline ends. CDR1 and CDR2 from the germline V gene are LNHDA and SQIVND (reference sequence). The CDR3 sequence: CASSMSRGKKADTQYF. CDR3 DNA sequence: TGTGCCAGTAGTATGAGTCGGGGAAAAAAGGCAGATACGCAGTATTTT. The entire variable domain, with the rest obtained from reference TRBV19 and TRBJ2-3, is as follows: DGGITQSPKYLFRKEGQNVTLSCEQNLNHDAMYWYRQDPGQGLRLIYYSQIVNDFQKGDIAEGYSVSREKKESFPLTVTSAQKNPTAFYLCASSMSRGKKADTQYFGPGTRLTVL.

This clone was counted ten times or more. This chain uses TRBV28 with TRBJ2-7, with D possibly being TRBD2 (6 bases). The V gene lost 5 bases and the J gene lost 0 bases, with 20 bases spanning the gap. CDR3 length: 17 amino acids. CDR1 is MDHEN and CDR2 is SYDVKM in the germline V gene. The CDR3 sequence: CASSPPLIAESSYEQYF. The CDR3 DNA sequence: TGTGCCAGCAGTCCTCCTTTAATAGCGGAAAGCTCCTACGAGCAGTACTTC.

This clone has only a few counts. The sample contains more than one DNA sequence encoding this CDR3. This chain joins TRBV14 and TRBJ1-1; TRBD1 aligns across 7 bases. V lost 3 bases to trimming and J lost 3 bases; unmatched junction nucleotides: 1. CDR1 and CDR2 from the germline V gene are SGHDN and FVKESK. This CDR3 spans 13 amino acids. CDR3 amino acids: CASSQQGDTEAFF. CDR3 bases: TGTGCCAGCAGCCAGCAGGGGGACACTGAAGCTTTCTTT.

This clone was seen at least ten times. V is TRBV4-2 and J is TRBJ2-7; 7 positions match TRBD1. The germline V gene encodes CDR1 LGHNA and CDR2 YNFKEQ. The junction had 10 bases not matched to a gene; V was cut back by 6 bases and J by 2 bases. The CDR3 is 15 amino acids. The CDR3 sequence is CASSHSRGLTYEQYF. DNA of the CDR3: TGTGCCAGCAGTCACTCAAGGGGGCTCACCTACGAGCAGTACTTC.

The chain employs TRBV30 and TRBJ2-7, with 9 bases identical to TRBD2. Per germline, CDR1 GTSNPN and CDR2 SVGIG (reference sequence). J lost 12 bases, V lost 0 bases, and 12 bases had no gene match. The CDR3 sequence is 14 residues long. The CDR3 DNA reads as TGTGCCTGGAGTGTACTGGAGACTAGCGGAAGTCGGTACTTC. Protein sequence: CAWSVLETSGSRYF.